The entry that follows covers one T cell receptor (beta chain) sequence. Original methodology: The assay estimated nucleated cells by amplifying reference gene primers. Measured with immunoSEQ multiplex PCR; TCRdb has only the in-frame clones, and not every one. The V and J calls and the clone size are those of that table, but D and trimming were determined from the DNA. The sample gives 210,000 or so clones, approximately 80% of which show up once; less than 2% is in the top ten. This CDR3 is built from 16 residues. V was shortened by 10 bases and J by 0 bases, with 18 bases between the two germline ends. CDR1 is LNHDA, CDR2 SQIVND, per germline (reference sequence). The sample is drawn from a study of blood T cell repertoires in COVID-19. Study-wide background: Acute-phase and convalescent COVID-19 samples originated in the United States, Italy and Spain. PBMCs, B-cell-depleted T cells, or T cells provided the cDNA or gDNA that made up the material.

Cohort placement rested on clinical history that participants reported themselves. V is TRBV19 and J is TRBJ1-4, with D hard to call. Sample: PBMCs or T cells enriched from blood (not recorded which). This TCR was recovered from a man aged 55 to 70 who had recovered from COVID-19. CDR3 sequence reads: CATQMRAGATNEKLFF. The CDR3 DNA follows: TGTGCCACCCAAATGAGGGCAGGTGCAACTAATGAAAAACTGTTTTTT. Full variable domain (remainder filled in from reference TRBV19 and TRBJ1-4): DGGITQSPKYLFRKEGQNVTLSCEQNLNHDAMYWYRQDPGQGLRLIYYSQIVNDFQKGDIAEGYSVSREKKESFPLTVTSAQKNPTAFYLCATQMRAGATNEKLFFGSGTQLSVL.